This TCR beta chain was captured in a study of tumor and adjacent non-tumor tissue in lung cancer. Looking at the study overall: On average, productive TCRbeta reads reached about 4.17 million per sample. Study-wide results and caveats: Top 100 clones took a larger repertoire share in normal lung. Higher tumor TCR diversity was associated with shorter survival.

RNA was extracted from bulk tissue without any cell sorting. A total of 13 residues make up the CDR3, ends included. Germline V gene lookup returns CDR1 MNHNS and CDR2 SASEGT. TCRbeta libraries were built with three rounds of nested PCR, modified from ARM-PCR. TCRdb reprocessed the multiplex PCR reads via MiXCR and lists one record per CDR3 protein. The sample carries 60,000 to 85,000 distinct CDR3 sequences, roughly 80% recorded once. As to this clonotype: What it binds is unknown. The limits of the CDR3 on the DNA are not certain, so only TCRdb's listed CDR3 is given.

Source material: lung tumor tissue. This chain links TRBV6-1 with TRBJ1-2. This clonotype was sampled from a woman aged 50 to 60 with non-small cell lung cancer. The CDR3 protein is CAGSGLTSYGCTF.